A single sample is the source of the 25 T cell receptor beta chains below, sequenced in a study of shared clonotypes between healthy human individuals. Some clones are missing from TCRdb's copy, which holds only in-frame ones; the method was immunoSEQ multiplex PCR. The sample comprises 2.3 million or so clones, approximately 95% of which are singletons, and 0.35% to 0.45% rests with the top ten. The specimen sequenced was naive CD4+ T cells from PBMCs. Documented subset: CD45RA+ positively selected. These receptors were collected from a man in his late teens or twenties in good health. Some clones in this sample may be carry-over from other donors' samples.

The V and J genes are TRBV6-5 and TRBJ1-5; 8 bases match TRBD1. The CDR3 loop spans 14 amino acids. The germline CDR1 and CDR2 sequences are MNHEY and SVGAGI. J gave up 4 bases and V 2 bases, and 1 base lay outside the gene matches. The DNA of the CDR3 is TGTGCCAGCAGTTACCGGACAGGGAATCAGCCCCAGCATTTT. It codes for CASSYRTGNQPQHF.

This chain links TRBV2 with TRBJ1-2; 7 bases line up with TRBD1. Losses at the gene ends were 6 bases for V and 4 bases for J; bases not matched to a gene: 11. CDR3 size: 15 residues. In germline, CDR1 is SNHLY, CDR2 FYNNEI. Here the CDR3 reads CASRTMGQQVYGYTF. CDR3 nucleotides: TGTGCCAGCAGGACGATGGGACAGCAAGTCTATGGCTACACCTTC. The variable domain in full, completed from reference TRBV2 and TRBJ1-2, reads EPEVTQTPSHQVTQMGQEVILRCVPISNHLYFYWYRQILGQKVEFLVSFYNNEISEKSEIFDDQFSVERPDGSNFTLKIRSTKLEDSAMYFCASRTMGQQVYGYTFGSGTRLTVV.

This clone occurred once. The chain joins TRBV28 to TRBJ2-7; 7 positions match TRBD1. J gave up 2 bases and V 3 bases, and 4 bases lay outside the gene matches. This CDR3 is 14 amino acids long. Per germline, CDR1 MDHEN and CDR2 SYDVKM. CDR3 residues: CASSLTGPTYEQYF. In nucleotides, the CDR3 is TGTGCCAGCAGTTTGACAGGGCCAACCTACGAGCAGTACTTC.

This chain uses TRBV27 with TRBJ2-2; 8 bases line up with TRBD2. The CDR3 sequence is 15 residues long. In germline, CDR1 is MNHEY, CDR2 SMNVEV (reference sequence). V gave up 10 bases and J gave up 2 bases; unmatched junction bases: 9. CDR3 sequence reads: CATRGGLLNTGELFF. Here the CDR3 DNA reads TGTGCCACCCGGGGGGGGCTCCTCAACACCGGGGAGCTGTTTTTT.

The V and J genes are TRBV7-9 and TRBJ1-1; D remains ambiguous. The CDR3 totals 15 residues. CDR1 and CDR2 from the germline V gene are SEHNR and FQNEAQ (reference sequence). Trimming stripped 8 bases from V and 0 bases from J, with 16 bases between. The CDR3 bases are TGTGCCAGCTCAGATCAGGCAGATTTGAACACTGAAGCTTTCTTT. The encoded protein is CASSDQADLNTEAFF.

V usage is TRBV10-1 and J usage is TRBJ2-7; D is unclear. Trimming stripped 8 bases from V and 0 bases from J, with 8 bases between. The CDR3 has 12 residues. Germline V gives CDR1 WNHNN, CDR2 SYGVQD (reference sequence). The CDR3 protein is CASRRLSYEQYF. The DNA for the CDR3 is TGCGCCAGCCGGCGGCTCTCCTACGAGCAGTACTTC.

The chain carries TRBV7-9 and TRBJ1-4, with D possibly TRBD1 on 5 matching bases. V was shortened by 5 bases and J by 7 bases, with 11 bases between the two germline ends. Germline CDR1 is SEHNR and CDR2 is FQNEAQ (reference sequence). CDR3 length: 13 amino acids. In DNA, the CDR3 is TGTGCCAGCAGCATAGACAGATTTGAAAAACTGTTTTTT. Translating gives CASSIDRFEKLFF.

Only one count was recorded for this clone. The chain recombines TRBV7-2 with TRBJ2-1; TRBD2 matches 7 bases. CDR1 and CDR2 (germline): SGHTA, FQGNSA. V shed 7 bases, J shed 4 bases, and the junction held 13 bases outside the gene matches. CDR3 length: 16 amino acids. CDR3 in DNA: TGTGCCAGCACCCCGTGGAGTACCGGGAGGTACAATGAGCAGTTCTTC. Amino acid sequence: CASTPWSTGRYNEQFF.

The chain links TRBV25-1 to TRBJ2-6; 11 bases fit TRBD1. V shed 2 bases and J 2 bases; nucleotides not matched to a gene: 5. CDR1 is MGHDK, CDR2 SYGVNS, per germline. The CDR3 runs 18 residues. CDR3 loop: CASSEGGTGGPGANVLTF. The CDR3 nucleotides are TGTGCCAGCAGTGAAGGCGGGACAGGGGGACCTGGGGCCAACGTCCTGACTTTC.

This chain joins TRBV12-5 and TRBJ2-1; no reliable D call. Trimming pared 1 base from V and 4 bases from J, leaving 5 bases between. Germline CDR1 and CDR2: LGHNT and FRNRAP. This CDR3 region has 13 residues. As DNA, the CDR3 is TGTGCTAGTGGTTTGGCCCCTTACAATGAGCAGTTCTTC. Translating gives CASGLAPYNEQFF. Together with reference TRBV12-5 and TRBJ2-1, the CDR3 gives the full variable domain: DARVTQTPRHKVTEMGQEVTMRCQPILGHNTVFWYRQTMMQGLELLAYFRNRAPLDDSGMPKDRFSAEMPDATLATLKIQPSEPRDSAVYFCASGLAPYNEQFFGPGTRLTVL.

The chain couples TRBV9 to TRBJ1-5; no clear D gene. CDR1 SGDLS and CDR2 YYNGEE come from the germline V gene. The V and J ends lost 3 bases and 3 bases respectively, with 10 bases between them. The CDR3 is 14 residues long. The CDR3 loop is CASSASGHNQPQHF. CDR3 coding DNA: TGTGCCAGCAGCGCGTCGGGCCACAATCAGCCCCAGCATTTT.

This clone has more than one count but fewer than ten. CDR3 nucleotide sequence: TGTGCCAGCAGCCCGGTGGTCCGGTACAATGAGCAGTTCTTC. Amino acid sequence: CASSPVVRYNEQFF. The chain joins TRBV14 to TRBJ2-1; D ambiguous. The germline CDR1 and CDR2 sequences are SGHDN and FVKESK. Trimming shortened V by 4 bases and J by 4 bases, and 11 bases separated the two germline ends. This CDR3 is 14 amino acids long.

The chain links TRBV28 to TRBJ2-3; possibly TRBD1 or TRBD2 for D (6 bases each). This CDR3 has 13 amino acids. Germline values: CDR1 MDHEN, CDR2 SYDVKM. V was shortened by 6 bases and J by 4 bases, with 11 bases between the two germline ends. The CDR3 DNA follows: TGTGCCAGCAGACTTAGGGGGGCAGATACGCAGTATTTT. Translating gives CASRLRGADTQYF.

Written as DNA, the CDR3 is TGTGCCTGGAGTGTAGCTACTGGAAACACCATATATTTT. Translating it yields CAWSVATGNTIYF. V is TRBV30 and J is TRBJ1-3, with D hard to call. CDR3 size: 13 residues. Germline V gene sequence: CDR1 GTSNPN, CDR2 SVGIG (reference sequence). V gave up 0 bases and J gave up 2 bases, with 5 bases separating them.

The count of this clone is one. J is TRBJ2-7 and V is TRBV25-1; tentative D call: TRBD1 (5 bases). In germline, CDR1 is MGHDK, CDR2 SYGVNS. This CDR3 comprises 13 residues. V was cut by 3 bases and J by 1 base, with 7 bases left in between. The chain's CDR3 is CASSDGASYEQYF. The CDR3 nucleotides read TGTGCCAGCAGTGATGGGGCATCCTACGAGCAGTACTTC.

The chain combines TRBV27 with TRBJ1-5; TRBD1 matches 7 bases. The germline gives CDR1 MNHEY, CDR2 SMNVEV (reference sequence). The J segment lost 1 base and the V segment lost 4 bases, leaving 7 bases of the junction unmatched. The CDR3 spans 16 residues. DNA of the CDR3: TGTGCCAGCAGTTCGATCACAGGGGCAAGCAATCAGCCCCAGCATTTT. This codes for CASSSITGASNQPQHF.

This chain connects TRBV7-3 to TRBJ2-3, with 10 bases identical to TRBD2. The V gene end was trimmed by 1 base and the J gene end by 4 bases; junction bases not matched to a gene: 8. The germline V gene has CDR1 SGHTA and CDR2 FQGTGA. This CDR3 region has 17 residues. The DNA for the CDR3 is TGTGCCAGCAGCTTAAGGCGCCAGCGGGAGGGCCCAGATACGCAGTATTTT. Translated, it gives CASSLRRQREGPDTQYF.

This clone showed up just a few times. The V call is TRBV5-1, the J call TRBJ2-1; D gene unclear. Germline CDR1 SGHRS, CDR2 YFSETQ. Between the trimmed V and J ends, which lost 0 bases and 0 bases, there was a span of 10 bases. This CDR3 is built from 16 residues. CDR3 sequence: CASSLDVSYSYNEQFF. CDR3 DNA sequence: TGCGCCAGCAGCTTGGATGTGAGTTACTCCTACAATGAGCAGTTCTTC.

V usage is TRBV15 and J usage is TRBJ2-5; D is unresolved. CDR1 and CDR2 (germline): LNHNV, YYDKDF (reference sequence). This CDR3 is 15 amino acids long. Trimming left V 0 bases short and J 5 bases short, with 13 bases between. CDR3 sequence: CATSRDIEYGETQYF. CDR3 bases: TGTGCCACCAGCAGAGATATTGAGTATGGGGAGACCCAGTACTTC. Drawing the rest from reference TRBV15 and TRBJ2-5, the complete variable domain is DAMVIQNPRYQVTQFGKPVTLSCSQTLNHNVMYWYQQKSSQAPKLLFHYYDKDFNNEADTPDNFQSRRPNTSFCFLDIRSPGLGDTAMYLCATSRDIEYGETQYFGPGTRLLVL.

For the CDR3, the DNA is TGTGCCAGCAGTTACTCGAGGAGCGGTGAGCAGTTCTTC. It encodes CASSYSRSGEQFF. The V and J genes are TRBV6-5 and TRBJ2-1; TRBD2 is a possible D gene (5 bases). The CDR3 length is 13 residues. Trimming took off 0 bases at V and 9 bases at J, with 9 bases between the two ends. Germline V gene data show CDR1 as MNHEY and CDR2 as SVGAGI.

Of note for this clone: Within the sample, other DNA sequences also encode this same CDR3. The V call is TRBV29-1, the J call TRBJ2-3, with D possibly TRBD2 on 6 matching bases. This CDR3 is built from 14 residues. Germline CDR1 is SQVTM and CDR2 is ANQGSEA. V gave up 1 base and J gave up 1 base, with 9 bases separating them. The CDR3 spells CSVEGGGGTDTQYF. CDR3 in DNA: TGCAGCGTTGAAGGGGGAGGAGGCACAGATACGCAGTATTTT.

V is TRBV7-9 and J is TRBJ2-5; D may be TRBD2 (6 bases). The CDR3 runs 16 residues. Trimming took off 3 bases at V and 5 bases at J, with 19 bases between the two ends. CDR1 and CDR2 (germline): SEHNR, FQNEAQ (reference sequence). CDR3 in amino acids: CASSFAGRGGRETQYF. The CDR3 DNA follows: TGTGCCAGCAGCTTCGCAGGGCGGGGCGGACGTGAGACCCAGTACTTC. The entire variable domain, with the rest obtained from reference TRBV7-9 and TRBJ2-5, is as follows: DTGVSQNPRHKITKRGQNVTFRCDPISEHNRLYWYRQTLGQGPEFLTYFQNEAQLEKSRLLSDRFSAERPKGSFSTLEIQRTEQGDSAMYLCASSFAGRGGRETQYFGPGTRLLVL.

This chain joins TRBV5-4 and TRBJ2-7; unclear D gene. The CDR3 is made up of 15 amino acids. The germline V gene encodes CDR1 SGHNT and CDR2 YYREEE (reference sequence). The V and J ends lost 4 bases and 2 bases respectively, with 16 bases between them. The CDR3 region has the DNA TGTGCCAGCAGCCCTGGCTATGGGGTAACCTACGAGCAGTACTTC. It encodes CASSPGYGVTYEQYF.

CDR3 nucleotide sequence: TGTGCCAGCAAAGAGGGGCTGAACACCGGGGAGCTGTTTTTT. This codes for CASKEGLNTGELFF. The rearrangement uses TRBV6-1 and TRBJ2-2; either TRBD1 or TRBD2 may supply D (5 bases each). In germline, CDR1 is MNHNS, CDR2 SASEGT. V lost 7 bases and J lost 1, with 10 bases in between. The CDR3 has 14 amino acids.

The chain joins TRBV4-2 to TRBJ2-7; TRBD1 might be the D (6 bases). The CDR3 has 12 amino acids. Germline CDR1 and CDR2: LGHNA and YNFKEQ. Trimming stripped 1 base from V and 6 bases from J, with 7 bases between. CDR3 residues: CASSQGTAEQYF. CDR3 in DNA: TGTGCCAGCAGCCAAGGGACAGCCGAGCAGTACTTC.